The text below deals with one T cell receptor beta chain. Its antigen remains unknown. PCR was performed using 60 Vbeta and 13 Jbeta primers. The table came from immunoSEQ multiplex PCR; TCRdb's copy has only in-frame clones and leaves some out. The sample is made up of tens of thousands of clones, and the top ten hold 2% to 2.5% of it. The sample belongs to a study of cytomegalovirus exposure and HLA in healthy donors. Whole-study findings and limits: Cytomegalovirus-associated TCR beta chains were listed, numbering more than 150. Common viral pathogens seemed to be connected with several of the most significant clusters, according to a later analysis.

Germline V gene data show CDR1 as SGDLS and CDR2 as YYNGEE. After removal of 3 bases from V and 5 bases from J, the junction contained 5 bases not matched to a gene. There are 15 residues in the CDR3. The TCR was taken from a female donor in good health and CMV-seronegative. The genes are TRBV9 and TRBJ1-6; 7 nucleotides agree with TRBD1. The sequenced sample was PBMCs. The CDR3 here is CASSATQGDNSPLHF. The CDR3 DNA reads as TGTGCCAGCAGCGCCACCCAGGGGGATAATTCACCCCTCCACTTT.